This T cell receptor (beta chain) was identified during a study of shared T cell receptors in the human thymus. This clone was found a few times. At one boundary the junction diverges from the germline segment, which might be a read error. The assay was immunoSEQ multiplex PCR, and TCRdb's table has in-frame clones only and misses some. The profile shows hundreds of thousands of clones, about 89% of them singletons. In germline, CDR1 is MDHEN, CDR2 SYDVKM. This CDR3 is 14 amino acids long. These sequences were also reported in another study, on human thymus T cells. This second report adds: The thymus tissue came from resections taken during corrective heart surgery. Blood and thymic repertoires both appeared biased in V and J gene usage. Unrelated individuals reportedly shared highly overlapping thymic TCR repertoires.

This sequence originates from a boy in the first two years of life with a congenital heart defect. The chain employs TRBV28 and TRBJ1-6; D is undetermined. Sequencing was performed on thymocytes. Here the CDR3 DNA reads TGTGCCAGCACCCAAGATGTAGATAAATCACCCCTCCACTTT. Protein sequence: CASTQDVDKSPLHF.